This is a list of T cell receptor beta chains from one sample in a study of blood T cell repertoires in COVID-19. Profiling relied on immunoSEQ multiplex PCR, and the TCRdb table lists in-frame clones only, not all of them. Of just over 95,000 clones in the sample, 75% to 85% were seen once. Sequencing was carried out using peripheral blood. These receptors originate from a man aged 55 to 70 with acute or convalescent COVID-19. Each CDR3 is given with its conserved first and last residue. A D gene is named only where the DNA matches it firmly. Size is stated for part of the rows, as once, few or many counts, or as a class when the clone is expanded.

>12|TRBJ1-1|NA|NA|TRBV14
CASSLGRGKAFF
TGTGCCAGCAGCCTCGGGCGGGGTAAAGCTTTCTTT
>15|TRBJ1-4|NA|NA|TRBV6-5
CASSYSHREYEKLFF
TGTGCCAGCAGTTACTCCCACAGGGAGTATGAAAAACTGTTTTTT
>16|TRBJ1-5|NA|NA|TRBV19
CASSIVGTSYNQPQHF
TGTGCCAGTAGTATAGTCGGGACAAGCTATAATCAGCCCCAGCATTTT
>13|TRBJ2-7|NA|TRBD1|TRBV6-5
CASGLTGNYEQYF
TGTGCCAGCGGACTGACAGGGAACTACGAGCAGTACTTC
>13|TRBJ1-6|NA|NA|TRBV10-3
CAIRGGYNSPLHF
TGTGCCATCAGGGGGGGTTATAATTCACCCCTCCACTTT
>16|TRBJ1-2|NA|TRBD1|TRBV19
CASMPTGGLIDYGYTF
TGTGCCAGTATGCCTACAGGGGGCTTAATTGACTATGGCTACACCTTC
>19|TRBJ2-6|NA|NA|TRBV18
CASSPTGMAFDSGANVLTF
TGTGCCAGCTCACCAACAGGGATGGCTTTTGACTCTGGGGCCAACGTCCTGACTTTC
>17|TRBJ1-4|NA|TRBD1|TRBV6-1
CASSARLIGQVDEKLFF
TGTGCCAGCAGTGCTCGACTAATCGGACAGGTGGATGAAAAACTGTTTTTT
>13|TRBJ1-2|NA|TRBD1|TRBV19
CASSTDRAYGYTF
TGTGCCAGTAGTACGGACAGGGCCTATGGCTACACCTTC
>13|TRBJ2-7|NA|TRBD1|TRBV6-5
CASRRDREPEQYF
TGTGCCAGCAGAAGGGACAGGGAACCCGAGCAGTACTTC
>14|TRBJ1-2|NA|TRBD1|TRBV5-1
CASSLGTGGFGYTF
TGCGCCAGCAGCTTGGGGACAGGGGGATTCGGCTACACCTTC
>18|TRBJ2-3|NA|TRBD2|TRBV13
CASSPTPGLAVSTDTQYF
TGTGCCAGCAGCCCAACCCCGGGACTAGCAGTTAGCACAGATACGCAGTATTTT
>12|TRBJ1-4|NA|NA|TRBV12-3/TRBV12-4
CASSFPQEKLFF
TGTGCCAGCAGTTTTCCTCAGGAAAAACTGTTTTTT
>14|TRBJ1-1|NA|NA|TRBV9
CASRVPGPNTEAFF
TGTGCCAGCAGAGTCCCAGGGCCGAACACTGAAGCTTTCTTT
>19|TRBJ1-2|NA|NA|TRBV24-1
CATSDLPGTSHRRAFGYTF
TGTGCCACCAGTGATTTACCCGGGACATCACATAGGCGGGCCTTTGGCTACACCTTC
>13|TRBJ2-2|once|NA|TRBV7-2
CASSFGLTGELFF
TGTGCCAGCAGCTTCGGACTCACCGGGGAGCTGTTTTTT
>13|TRBJ1-2|NA|TRBD1|TRBV7-9
CASSFGTDSGYTF
TGTGCCAGCAGCTTCGGGACAGATAGTGGCTACACCTTC
>15|TRBJ2-5|NA|NA|TRBV27
CASSLVPDIQETQYF
TGTGCCAGCAGTTTAGTTCCAGACATCCAAGAGACCCAGTACTTC
>13|TRBJ1-1|NA|NA|TRBV18
CASSPQWNTEAFF
TGTGCCAGCTCCCCGCAGTGGAACACTGAAGCTTTCTTT
>17|TRBJ2-5|NA|TRBD1|TRBV27
CASSQTTGTGIRETQYF
TGTGCCAGCAGTCAGACAACCGGGACAGGGATAAGAGAGACCCAGTACTTC
>13|TRBJ2-3|NA|NA|TRBV27
CASSVRVGDTQYF
TGTGCCAGCAGTGTGAGGGTGGGGGATACGCAGTATTTT
>15|TRBJ2-7|few|TRBD1|TRBV5-5
CASSFLGQGGYEQYF
TGTGCCAGCAGCTTCTTAGGACAGGGGGGATACGAGCAGTACTTC
>11|TRBJ2-5|once|NA|TRBV11-2
CASSSPETQYF
TGTGCCAGCAGCTCCCCGGAGACCCAGTACTTC
>14|TRBJ1-2|NA|NA|TRBV24-1
CATSDSSRGYGYTF
TGTGCCACCAGTGATTCCTCCCGGGGCTATGGCTACACCTTC
>16|TRBJ2-1|NA|TRBD1|TRBV6-1
CASSESGTGGINEQFF
TGTGCCAGCAGTGAGTCCGGGACAGGGGGAATCAATGAGCAGTTCTTC
>13|TRBJ1-5|once|NA|TRBV24-1
CATSDSLNQPQHF
TGTGCCACCAGTGATTCCCTGAATCAGCCCCAGCATTTT
>14|TRBJ2-2|NA|TRBD1|TRBV19
CASRQGENTGELFF
TGTGCCAGCCGACAGGGAGAGAACACCGGGGAGCTGTTTTTT
>15|TRBJ2-1|few|NA|TRBV5-4
CASSLDSNSYNEQFF
TGTGCCAGCAGCTTGGACTCCAACTCCTACAATGAGCAGTTCTTC
>14|TRBJ1-1|NA|NA|TRBV2
CASKSRTDNTEAFF
TGTGCCAGCAAGTCCCGAACAGATAACACTGAAGCTTTCTTT
>11|TRBJ2-1|NA|NA|TRBV7-8
CASSPQREQFF
TGTGCCAGCAGCCCCCAGCGAGAGCAGTTCTTC
>17|TRBJ2-1|once|TRBD2|TRBV5-5
CASSPGGRGVSYNEQFF
TGTGCCAGCAGCCCGGGAGGGCGGGGGGTATCCTACAATGAGCAGTTCTTC
>14|TRBJ2-5|NA|TRBD2|TRBV29-1
CSVVRTSGGETQYF
TGCAGCGTTGTCAGGACCAGCGGGGGAGAGACCCAGTACTTC
>17|TRBJ2-7|NA|TRBD1|TRBV18
CASSPPFSGTGPYEQYF
TGTGCCAGCTCACCACCGTTCTCCGGGACAGGCCCCTACGAGCAGTACTTC
>15|TRBJ1-5|NA|TRBD1|TRBV19
CASSPGQGARQPQHF
TGTGCCAGTAGCCCTGGACAGGGGGCTCGTCAGCCCCAGCATTTT
>15|TRBJ2-3|NA|TRBD1|TRBV5-6
CASSTDRGLTDTQYF
TGTGCCAGCAGCACCGACAGGGGGCTCACAGATACGCAGTATTTT
>15|TRBJ2-2|NA|NA|TRBV11-3
CASSLATGPAGELFF
TGTGCCAGCAGCTTAGCTACAGGGCCCGCCGGGGAGCTGTTTTTT
>15|TRBJ2-3|NA|TRBD2|TRBV5-4
CASSWGTSGTDTQYF
TGTGCCAGCAGCTGGGGGACTAGCGGCACAGATACGCAGTATTTT
>14|TRBJ2-5|NA|NA|TRBV29-1
CSAPGHLYQETQYF
TGCAGCGCTCCGGGACACTTGTACCAAGAGACCCAGTACTTC
>13|TRBJ1-2|NA|NA|TRBV6-2/TRBV6-3
CASSRKGHYGYTF
TGTGCCAGCAGCCGGAAGGGGCACTATGGCTACACCTTC
>14|TRBJ1-5|NA|TRBD1|TRBV6-5
CASSYGQGRQPQHF
TGTGCCAGCAGTTACGGACAGGGCAGGCAGCCCCAGCATTTT
>13|TRBJ1-2|NA|NA|TRBV11-3
CASSLEMNYGYTF
TGTGCCAGCAGCTTGGAGATGAACTATGGCTACACCTTC
>14|TRBJ2-7|NA|TRBD2|TRBV28
CASSLSGRAYEQYF
TGTGCCAGCAGTTTATCGGGGAGGGCCTACGAGCAGTACTTC
>15|TRBJ2-2|few|NA|TRBV9
CASSFGAGFPGELFF
TGTGCCAGCAGCTTCGGCGCGGGATTCCCCGGGGAGCTGTTTTTT
>17|TRBJ1-4|NA|NA|TRBV24-1
CATSDPRTDSTNEKLFF
TGTGCCACCAGTGACCCCCGGACAGATTCAACTAATGAAAAACTGTTTTTT
>17|TRBJ1-5|few|NA|TRBV6-2/TRBV6-3
CASSYPRGGVSNQPQHF
TGTGCCAGCAGTTACCCCCGAGGGGGGGTTAGCAATCAGCCCCAGCATTTT
>13|TRBJ1-3|NA|TRBD1|TRBV30
CAWSVQGPNTIYF
TGTGCCTGGAGTGTACAGGGGCCAAACACCATATATTTT
>12|TRBJ2-7|NA|NA|TRBV5-5
CASSRLGGEQYF
TGTGCCAGCAGCCGGCTAGGGGGCGAGCAGTACTTC
>18|TRBJ2-7|NA|TRBD2|TRBV9
CASSVGVGGTTSTVVQYF
TGTGCCAGCAGCGTAGGGGTGGGGGGGACCACCTCCACAGTCGTGCAGTACTTC
>14|TRBJ2-3|once|TRBD1|TRBV19
CASSLRTRGDTQYF
TGTGCCAGTAGTCTCAGGACCAGGGGGGATACGCAGTATTTT
>15|TRBJ1-5|NA|NA|TRBV11-2
CASSLAGYSNQPQHF
TGTGCCAGCAGCTTAGCGGGATATAGCAATCAGCCCCAGCATTTT
>16|TRBJ1-2|NA|TRBD1|TRBV27
CASNKGGTGAPYGYTF
TGTGCCAGCAACAAAGGGGGGACAGGGGCGCCCTATGGCTACACCTTC
>15|TRBJ2-1|NA|NA|TRBV2
CASRVEGQFSNEQFF
TGTGCCAGCAGAGTGGAGGGTCAATTTTCCAATGAGCAGTTCTTC
>15|TRBJ2-2|NA|TRBD2|TRBV7-2
CASSLGREYTGELFF
TGTGCCAGCAGTTTGGGGCGGGAGTACACCGGGGAGCTGTTTTTT
>16|TRBJ2-2|NA|TRBD2|TRBV5-4
CASSSKREDNTGELFF
TGTGCCAGCAGCTCCAAGCGGGAGGACAACACCGGGGAGCTGTTTTTT
>12|TRBJ2-7|once|TRBD1|TRBV25-1
CASRQGVGEQYF
TGTGCCAGCAGGCAGGGGGTCGGCGAGCAGTACTTC